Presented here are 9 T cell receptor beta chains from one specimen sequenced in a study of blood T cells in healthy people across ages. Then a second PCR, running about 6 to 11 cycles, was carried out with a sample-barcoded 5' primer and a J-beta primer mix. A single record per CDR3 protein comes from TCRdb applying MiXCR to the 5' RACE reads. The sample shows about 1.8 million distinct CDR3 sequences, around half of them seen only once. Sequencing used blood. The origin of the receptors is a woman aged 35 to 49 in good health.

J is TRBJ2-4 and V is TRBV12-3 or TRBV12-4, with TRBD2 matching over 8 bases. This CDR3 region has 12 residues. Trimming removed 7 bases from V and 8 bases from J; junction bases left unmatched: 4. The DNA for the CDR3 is TGTGCCAGCACCCCGGGAGGGTACATTCAGTACTTC. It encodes CASTPGGYIQYF.

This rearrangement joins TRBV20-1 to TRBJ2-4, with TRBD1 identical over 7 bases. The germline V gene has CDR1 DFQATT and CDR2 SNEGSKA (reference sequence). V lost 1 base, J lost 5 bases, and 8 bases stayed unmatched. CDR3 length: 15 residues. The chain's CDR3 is CSARVRNRGQNIQYF. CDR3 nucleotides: TGCAGTGCTAGAGTGAGAAACAGGGGCCAAAACATTCAGTACTTC.

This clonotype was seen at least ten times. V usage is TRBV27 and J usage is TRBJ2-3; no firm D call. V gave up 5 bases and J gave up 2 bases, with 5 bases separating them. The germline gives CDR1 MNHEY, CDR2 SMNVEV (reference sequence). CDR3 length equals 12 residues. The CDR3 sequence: CASSTLTDTQYF. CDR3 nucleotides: TGTGCCAGCAGTACCCTCACAGATACGCAGTATTTT.

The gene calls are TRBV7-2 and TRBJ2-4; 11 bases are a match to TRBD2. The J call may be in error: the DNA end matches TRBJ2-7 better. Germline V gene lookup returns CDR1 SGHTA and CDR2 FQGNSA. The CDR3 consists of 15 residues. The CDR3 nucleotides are TGTGCCAGCAGCACTCTAGCGGGGGGAGCCTACGAGCAGTACTTC. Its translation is CASSTLAGGAYEQYF.

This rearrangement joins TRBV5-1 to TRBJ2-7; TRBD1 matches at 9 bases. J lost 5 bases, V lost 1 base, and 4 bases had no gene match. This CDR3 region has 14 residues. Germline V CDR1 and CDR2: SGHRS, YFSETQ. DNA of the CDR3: TGCGCCAGCAGCTTGAGGACAGGGGCCGACGAGCAGTACTTC. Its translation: CASSLRTGADEQYF.

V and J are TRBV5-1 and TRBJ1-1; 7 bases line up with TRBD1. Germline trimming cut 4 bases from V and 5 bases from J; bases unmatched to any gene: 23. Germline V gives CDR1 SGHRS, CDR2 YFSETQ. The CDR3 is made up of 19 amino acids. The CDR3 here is CASSITPRDRGLLETEAFF. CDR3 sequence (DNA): TGCGCCAGCAGCATCACTCCCCGGGACAGAGGCCTTTTGGAGACTGAAGCTTTCTTT.

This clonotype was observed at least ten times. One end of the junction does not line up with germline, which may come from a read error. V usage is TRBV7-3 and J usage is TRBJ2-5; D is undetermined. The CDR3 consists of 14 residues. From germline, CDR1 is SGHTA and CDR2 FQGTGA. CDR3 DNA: TGCGCCAGCAGCTCGACCGGGTTTCAAGAGACCCAGTACTTC. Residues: CASSSTGFQETQYF.

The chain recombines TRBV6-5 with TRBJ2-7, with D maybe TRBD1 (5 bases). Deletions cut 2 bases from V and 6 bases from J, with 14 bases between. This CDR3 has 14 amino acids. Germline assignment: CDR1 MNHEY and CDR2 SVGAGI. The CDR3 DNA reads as TGTGCCAGCAGTTACCCTGACAGATTCCGCGAGCAGTACTTC. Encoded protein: CASSYPDRFREQYF.

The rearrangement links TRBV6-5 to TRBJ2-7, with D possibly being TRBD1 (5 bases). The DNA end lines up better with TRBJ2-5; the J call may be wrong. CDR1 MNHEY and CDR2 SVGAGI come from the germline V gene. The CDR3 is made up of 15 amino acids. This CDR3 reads CAGTPGGAPRETQYF. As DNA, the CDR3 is TGTGCCGGCACCCCTGGTGGGGCGCCCCGGGAGACCCAGTACTTC.